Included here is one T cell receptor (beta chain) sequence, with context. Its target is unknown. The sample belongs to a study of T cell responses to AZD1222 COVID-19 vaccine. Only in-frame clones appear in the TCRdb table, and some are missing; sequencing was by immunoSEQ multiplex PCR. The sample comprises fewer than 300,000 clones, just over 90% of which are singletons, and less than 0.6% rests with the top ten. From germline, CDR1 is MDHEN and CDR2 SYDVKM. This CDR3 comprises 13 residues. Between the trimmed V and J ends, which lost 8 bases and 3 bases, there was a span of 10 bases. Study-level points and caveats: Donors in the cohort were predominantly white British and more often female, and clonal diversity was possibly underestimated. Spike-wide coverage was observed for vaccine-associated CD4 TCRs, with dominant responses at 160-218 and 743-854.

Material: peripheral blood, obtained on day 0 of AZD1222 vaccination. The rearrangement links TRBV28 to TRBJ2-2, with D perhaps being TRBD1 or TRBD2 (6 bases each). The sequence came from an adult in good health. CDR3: CASHREDTGELFF. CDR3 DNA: TGTGCCAGCCACAGGGAGGACACCGGGGAGCTGTTTTTT. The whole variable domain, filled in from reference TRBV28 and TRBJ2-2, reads DVKVTQSSRYLVKRTGEKVFLECVQDMDHENMFWYRQDPGLGLRLIYFSYDVKMKEKGDIPEGYSVSREKKERFSLILESASTNQTSMYLCASHREDTGELFFGEGSRLTVL.